A selection of T cell receptor beta chains follows, all from one sample in a study of T cell responses to AZD1222 COVID-19 vaccine. Using immunoSEQ multiplex PCR, the repertoire was profiled, and TCRdb retains in-frame clones only, with some absent. The data hold about 78,000 clones, with around 90% observed a single time. The source was peripheral blood, collected on day 0 of MenACWY control vaccination. The receptors here all came from an adult in good health. Each CDR3 is given with its conserved first and last residue. Fields, in order: J gene, D gene, V gene, clone size, CDR3 DNA, CDR3 protein. D genes are given only for firm matches. Only some rows state a clone size, as once, few, many or a class for expanded clones.

TRBJ1-4	NA	TRBV27	NA	TGTGCCAGCAGTCCCCCCCAGCCAACTAATGAAAAACTGTTTTTT	CASSPPQPTNEKLFF
TRBJ1-4	NA	TRBV30	NA	TGTGCCTGGAGTGTGCAAAGTGAAAAACTGTTTTTT	CAWSVQSEKLFF
TRBJ2-3	NA	TRBV12-3/TRBV12-4	NA	TGTGCCAGCAGTTTTTCGCCGAAGGACTACCAGTATTTT	CASSFSPKDYQYF
TRBJ1-3	NA	TRBV9	NA	TGTGCCAGCAGCGTCGGGACCTATTGGGACCTCTCTGGAAACACCATATATTTT	CASSVGTYWDLSGNTIYF
TRBJ1-3	TRBD1	TRBV4-2	NA	TGTGCCAGCAGCCAAGGAGGGGGACAGGGGAGGAACACCATATATTTT	CASSQGGGQGRNTIYF
TRBJ1-5	NA	TRBV30	few	TGTGCCTGGGGGGGGGAAGGAGGTCAGCCCCAGCATTTT	CAWGGEGGQPQHF
TRBJ2-1	NA	TRBV3-1/TRBV3-2	few	TGTGCCAGCAGCCCAGGGGCTGGACGGTTCTTC	CASSPGAGRFF
TRBJ1-5	NA	TRBV15	NA	TGTGCCACCAGCAGAGTAGGAGGAGGCCAGCCCCAGCATTTT	CATSRVGGGQPQHF
TRBJ1-1	NA	TRBV19	NA	TGTGCCAGTAGTATTCTTACGGGGATGAATTTGAACACTGAAGCTTTCTTT	CASSILTGMNLNTEAFF
TRBJ1-2	TRBD1	TRBV10-3	NA	TGTGCCATCAGTCAGGGGGCGGGCTATGGCTACACCTTC	CAISQGAGYGYTF
TRBJ2-2	NA	TRBV9	NA	TGTGCCAGCAGCGTCGGTAGAGCGAACACCGGGGAGCTGTTTTTT	CASSVGRANTGELFF
TRBJ1-2	NA	TRBV9	NA	TGTGCCAGCAGCGTAGCTGAGGCAGGGATTTATGGCTACACCTTC	CASSVAEAGIYGYTF
TRBJ2-5	TRBD2	TRBV10-2	NA	TGCGCCAGCAGTGGGTCTAGCGGGTTAGAGACCCAGTACTTC	CASSGSSGLETQYF
TRBJ2-7	TRBD1	TRBV11-2	NA	TGTGCCAGCAGCTACCCCCCGACAGGGGTGCAGGGCTACGAGCAGTACTTC	CASSYPPTGVQGYEQYF
TRBJ2-1	NA	TRBV18	NA	TGTGCCAGCTCACTAACCGGGACAACCTATTACAATGAGCAGTTCTTC	CASSLTGTTYYNEQFF
TRBJ1-1	TRBD1	TRBV5-4	NA	TGTGCCAGCAGCCCGACCGGGACAGGGTGGACTGAAGCTTTCTTT	CASSPTGTGWTEAFF
TRBJ1-2	NA	TRBV3-1/TRBV3-2	NA	TGTGCCAGCAGCCAAGGTGTGGGGGGGCACGGCTATGGCTACACCTTC	CASSQGVGGHGYGYTF
TRBJ2-2	NA	TRBV7-9	NA	TGTGCCAGCAAGCGTCAAAACGAAGAGACCGGGGAGCTGTTTTTT	CASKRQNEETGELFF
TRBJ1-1	TRBD1	TRBV6-1	NA	TGTGCCAGCAGTGCCCCCGGACAGGGGGCGACAACGACTGAAGCTTTCTTT	CASSAPGQGATTTEAFF
TRBJ1-1	NA	TRBV7-9	NA	TGTGCCAGCAGCTTAGAAGGGGGCACTGAAGCTTTCTTT	CASSLEGGTEAFF
TRBJ1-5	NA	TRBV7-4	few	TGTGCCAGCAGCTTAAAGGCCTGTAGCAATCAGCCCCAGCATTTT	CASSLKACSNQPQHF
TRBJ2-1	NA	TRBV6-6	NA	TGTGCCAGCAGCCGAATCTCTAATGAGCAGTTCTTC	CASSRISNEQFF
TRBJ2-7	NA	TRBV6-5	few	TGTGCCAGCAGTCCCGGTGGGACATCCTACGAGCAGTACTTC	CASSPGGTSYEQYF
TRBJ1-2	NA	TRBV20-1	NA	TGCAGTGCTAGTGTCCGCTATGGCTACACCTTC	CSASVRYGYTF
TRBJ2-5	NA	TRBV6-5	NA	TGTGCCAGCAGTTACCCGCCCGAGACCCAGTACTTC	CASSYPPETQYF
TRBJ1-2	NA	TRBV2	NA	TGTGCCAGCAGTGAGACGGGAGATTATGGCTACACCTTC	CASSETGDYGYTF
TRBJ2-2	TRBD1	TRBV4-3	NA	TGCGCCAGCAGCCATACAGGGGGGACCGGGGAGCTGTTTTTT	CASSHTGGTGELFF
TRBJ2-4	NA	TRBV6-2/TRBV6-3	NA	TGTGCCAGCAGCCCCTTAGTCAGGTCCTTGAAGGGAAACATTCAGTACTTC	CASSPLVRSLKGNIQYF
TRBJ2-6	NA	TRBV7-6	NA	TGTGCCAGCAGCGTCGGGGACTCTGGGGCCAACGTCCTGACTTTC	CASSVGDSGANVLTF
TRBJ1-3	TRBD1	TRBV30	NA	TGTGCCTGGAGCGCACACCGGGACAGGGGGCGAATCGGAAACACCATATATTTT	CAWSAHRDRGRIGNTIYF
TRBJ2-5	TRBD1	TRBV12-3/TRBV12-4	NA	TGTGCCAGCAGGGAAACAGGGGAAGAGACCCAGTACTTC	CASRETGEETQYF
TRBJ1-1	NA	TRBV10-3	NA	TGTGCCATCAGTCCCGGGATTCTGAACACTGAAGCTTTCTTT	CAISPGILNTEAFF
TRBJ2-7	NA	TRBV15	NA	TGTGCCACCAGCAGAGGAAGTCTGGGGGGCTACGAGCAGTACTTC	CATSRGSLGGYEQYF
TRBJ2-7	NA	TRBV27	NA	TGTGCCAGCAGTTCCCTGACAGATTACGAGCAGTACTTC	CASSSLTDYEQYF
TRBJ1-2	TRBD1	TRBV7-2	NA	TGTGCCAGCAGCTCCGGACAGGGGAATGGCTACACCTTC	CASSSGQGNGYTF
TRBJ1-3	NA	TRBV6-1	NA	TGTGCCAGCAGTGCCCCTAGACAGGTTTTCTCTGGAAACACCATATATTTT	CASSAPRQVFSGNTIYF
TRBJ1-2	TRBD1	TRBV20-1	few	TGCAGTGCTAGTGGACAGGGGGCGCCTGGCTACACCTTC	CSASGQGAPGYTF
TRBJ1-6	NA	TRBV6-6	NA	TGTGCCAGCACCAACAGGGCACCAAATTCACCCCTCCACTTT	CASTNRAPNSPLHF
TRBJ2-5	TRBD1	TRBV5-4	few	TGTGCCAGCAGCGCTCCGGGACAGGGTTTCGGAGAGACCCAGTACTTC	CASSAPGQGFGETQYF
TRBJ1-2	NA	TRBV12-5	NA	TGTGCTAGTGGTTTGGTACGTAGCCAGTACCCGGCAGGCTACACCTTC	CASGLVRSQYPAGYTF
TRBJ2-7	NA	TRBV7-9	NA	TGTGCCAGCAGCTTCGGCCAGATAGGCTACGAGCAGTACTTC	CASSFGQIGYEQYF
TRBJ2-2	TRBD2	TRBV5-1	few	TGCGCCAGCAAATGGTCTAGCGGCGTCCACGGGGAGCTGTTTTTT	CASKWSSGVHGELFF
TRBJ1-1	NA	TRBV4-3	NA	TGCGCCAGCAGTCAGCTCGTTAACACTGAAGCTTTCTTT	CASSQLVNTEAFF
TRBJ1-5	TRBD1	TRBV15	NA	TGTGCCACCAGCCGGGACAGGGGTGGATGGCAGCCCCAGCATTTT	CATSRDRGGWQPQHF